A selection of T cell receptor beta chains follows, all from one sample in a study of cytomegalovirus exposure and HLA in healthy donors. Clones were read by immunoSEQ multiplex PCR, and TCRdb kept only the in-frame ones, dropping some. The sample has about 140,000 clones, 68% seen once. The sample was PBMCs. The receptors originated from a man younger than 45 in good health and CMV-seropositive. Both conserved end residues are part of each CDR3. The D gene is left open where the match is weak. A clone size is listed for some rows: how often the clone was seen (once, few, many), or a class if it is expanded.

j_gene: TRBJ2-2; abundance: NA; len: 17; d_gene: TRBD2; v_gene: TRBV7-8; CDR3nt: TGTGCCAGCAGCTTAGTAATCGGCGGGAGGCGAACCGGGGAGCTGTTTTTT; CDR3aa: CASSLVIGGRRTGELFF
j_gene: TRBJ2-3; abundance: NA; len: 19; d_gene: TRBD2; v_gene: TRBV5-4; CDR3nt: TGTGCCAGCAGCTTTTTCCGGACTAGCGGGAGAGATGGCACAGATACGCAGTATTTT; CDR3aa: CASSFFRTSGRDGTDTQYF
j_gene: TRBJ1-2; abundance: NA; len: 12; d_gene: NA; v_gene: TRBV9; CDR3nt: TGTGCCAGCCACCGACAGGAGTCTGGCTACACCTTC; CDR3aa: CASHRQESGYTF
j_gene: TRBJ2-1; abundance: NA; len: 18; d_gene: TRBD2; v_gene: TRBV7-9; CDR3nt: TGTGCCAGCAGCTTAGCGGGACTAGCGGGAGGGACCTACAATGAGCAGTTCTTC; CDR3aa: CASSLAGLAGGTYNEQFF
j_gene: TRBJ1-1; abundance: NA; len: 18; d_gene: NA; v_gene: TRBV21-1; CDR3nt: TGTGCCAGCAGACCAAGTCGGGAGGGGCTTGTAGGGAACACTGAAGCTTTCTTT; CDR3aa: CASRPSREGLVGNTEAFF
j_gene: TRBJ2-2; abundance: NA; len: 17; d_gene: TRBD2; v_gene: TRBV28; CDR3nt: TGTGCCAGCAGCACCTTTAGCGGGAGGGCCAACACCGGGGAGCTGTTTTTT; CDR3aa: CASSTFSGRANTGELFF
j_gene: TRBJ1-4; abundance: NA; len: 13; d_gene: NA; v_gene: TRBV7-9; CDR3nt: TGTGCCAGCACCCATGAGGAAGGCGAAAAACTGTTTTTT; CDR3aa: CASTHEEGEKLFF
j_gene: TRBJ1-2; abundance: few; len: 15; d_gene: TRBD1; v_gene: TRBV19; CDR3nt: TGTGCCAGTAGTATAGCAGGAACAGGGGTCGTTGGCTACACCTTC; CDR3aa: CASSIAGTGVVGYTF
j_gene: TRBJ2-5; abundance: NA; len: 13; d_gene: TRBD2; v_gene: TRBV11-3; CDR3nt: TGTGCCAGCAGCTCAGCGGGAGCGGAGACCCAGTACTTC; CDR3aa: CASSSAGAETQYF
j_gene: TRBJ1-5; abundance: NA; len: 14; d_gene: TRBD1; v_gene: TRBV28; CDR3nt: TGTGCCAGCAGTTTGGGACAGTTCCGTCAGCCCCAGCATTTT; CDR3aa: CASSLGQFRQPQHF
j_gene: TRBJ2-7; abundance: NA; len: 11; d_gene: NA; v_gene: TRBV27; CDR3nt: TGTGCCAGCAAGGAGCGCTACGAGCAGTACTTC; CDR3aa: CASKERYEQYF
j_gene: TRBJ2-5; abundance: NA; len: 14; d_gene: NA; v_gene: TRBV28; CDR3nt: TGTGCCAGCAGTTCTCCTTCGGGTAGGGAGACCCAGTACTTC; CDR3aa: CASSSPSGRETQYF
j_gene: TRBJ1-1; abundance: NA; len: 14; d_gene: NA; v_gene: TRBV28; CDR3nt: TGTGCCAGCAGTTCAGGAGGACAGACCAAGGAAGCTTTCTTT; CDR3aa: CASSSGGQTKEAFF
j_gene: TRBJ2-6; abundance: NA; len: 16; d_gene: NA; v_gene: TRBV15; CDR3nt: TGTGCCACCAGCGACAGCCCAGGGACTGGGGCCAACGTCCTGACTTTC; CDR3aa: CATSDSPGTGANVLTF
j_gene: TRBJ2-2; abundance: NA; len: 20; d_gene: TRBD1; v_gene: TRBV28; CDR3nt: TGTGCCAGCAGTTTGGCGGGACAGGGGAGAAGCGGGAGGAACACCGGGGAGCTGTTTTTT; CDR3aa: CASSLAGQGRSGRNTGELFF
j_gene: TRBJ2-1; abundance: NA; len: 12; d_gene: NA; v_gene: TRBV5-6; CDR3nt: TGTGCCAGCAGCTTGCCTAGGGGGGAGCAGTTCTTC; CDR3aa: CASSLPRGEQFF
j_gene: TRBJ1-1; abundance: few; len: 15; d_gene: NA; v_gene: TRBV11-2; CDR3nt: TGTGCCAGCAGCTTTGAAGACAGTATGAACACTGAAGCTTTCTTT; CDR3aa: CASSFEDSMNTEAFF
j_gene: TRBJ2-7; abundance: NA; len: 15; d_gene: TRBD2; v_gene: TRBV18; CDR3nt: TGTGCCAGCTCACCAAGGTCAGCGGGAGGTCTCGAGCAGTACTTC; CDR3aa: CASSPRSAGGLEQYF
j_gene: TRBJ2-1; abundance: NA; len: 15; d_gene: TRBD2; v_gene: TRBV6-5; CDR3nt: TGTGCCAGCAGCATCCTAGCGGGAGAGTACAATGAGCAGTTCTTC; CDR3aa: CASSILAGEYNEQFF
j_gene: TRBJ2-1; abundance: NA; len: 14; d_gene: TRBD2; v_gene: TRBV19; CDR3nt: TGTGCCAGTAGTTCCTGGACTAGCAACAATGAGCAGTTCTTC; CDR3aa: CASSSWTSNNEQFF
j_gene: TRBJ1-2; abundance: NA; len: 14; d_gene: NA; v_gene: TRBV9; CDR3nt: TGTGCCAGCAGCCCATCTACGGGGATCCGAGGCTACACCTTC; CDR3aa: CASSPSTGIRGYTF
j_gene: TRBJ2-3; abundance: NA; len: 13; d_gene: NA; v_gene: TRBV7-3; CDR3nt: TGTGCCAGCAGCTCCGGACGGGGGGATACGCAGTATTTT; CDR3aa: CASSSGRGDTQYF
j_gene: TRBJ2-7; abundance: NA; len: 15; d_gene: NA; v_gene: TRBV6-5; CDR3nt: TGTGCCAGCAGTTACGGAGCGGCCCCCAAATTGGTACAGTACTTC; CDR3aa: CASSYGAAPKLVQYF
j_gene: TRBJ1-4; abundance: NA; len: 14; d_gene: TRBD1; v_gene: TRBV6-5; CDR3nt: TGTGCCAGCAGAACCGGGACAGGGGAAGAAAAACTGTTTTTT; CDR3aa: CASRTGTGEEKLFF
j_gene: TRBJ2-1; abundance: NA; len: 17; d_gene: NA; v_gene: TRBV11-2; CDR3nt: TGTGCCAGCAGCTTAGATTTCGGGTCACAGGGAGTCAATGAGCAGTTCTTC; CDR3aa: CASSLDFGSQGVNEQFF
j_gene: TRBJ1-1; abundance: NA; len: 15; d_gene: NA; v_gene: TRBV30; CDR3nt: TGTACCTGGAGTGAAATGGGACACCTGAACACTGAAGCTTTCTTT; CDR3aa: CTWSEMGHLNTEAFF
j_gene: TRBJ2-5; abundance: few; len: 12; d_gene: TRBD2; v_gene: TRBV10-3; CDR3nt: TGTGCCATCGGACTAGCGGGAGAGACCCAGTACTTC; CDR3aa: CAIGLAGETQYF
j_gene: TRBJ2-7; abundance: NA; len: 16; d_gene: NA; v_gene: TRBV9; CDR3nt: TGTGCCAGCAGCGTAGGAGGGGACACCTTCTCCTACGAGCAGTACTTC; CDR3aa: CASSVGGDTFSYEQYF
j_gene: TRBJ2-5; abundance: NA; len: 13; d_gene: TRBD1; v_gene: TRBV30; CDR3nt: TGTGCCTGGGTCGGGACAGATCGAGAGACCCAGTACTTC; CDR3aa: CAWVGTDRETQYF
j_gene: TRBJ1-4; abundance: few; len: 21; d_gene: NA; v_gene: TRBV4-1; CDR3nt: TGCGCCAGCAGCCAAGAGCCCCCCGGGGAGCAGTCATTTGTTACACATGAAAAACTGTTTTTT; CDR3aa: CASSQEPPGEQSFVTHEKLFF
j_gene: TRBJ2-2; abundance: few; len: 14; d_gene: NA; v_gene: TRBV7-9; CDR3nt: TGTGCCAGCAGCTTAGCGGGAGTCGCCGGGGAGCTGTTTTTT; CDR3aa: CASSLAGVAGELFF
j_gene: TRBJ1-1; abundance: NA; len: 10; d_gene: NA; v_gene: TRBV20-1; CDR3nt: TGCAGTGCTAGTATTCTTTCGGCTTTCTTT; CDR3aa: CSASILSAFF
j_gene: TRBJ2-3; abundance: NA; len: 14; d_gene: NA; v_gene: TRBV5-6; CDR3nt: TGTGCCAGCAGCACTGGGACTGATAGTGATACGCAGTATTTT; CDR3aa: CASSTGTDSDTQYF
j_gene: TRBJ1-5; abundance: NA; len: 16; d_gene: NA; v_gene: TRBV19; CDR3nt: TGTGCCAGTAGTATGGAGTTCGGGCAGGGTAACCAGCCCCAGCATTTT; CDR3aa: CASSMEFGQGNQPQHF
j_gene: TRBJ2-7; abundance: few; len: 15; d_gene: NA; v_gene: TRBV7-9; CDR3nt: TGTGCCAGCAGCTTTACCGTAGGTCTACAGGACGAGCAGTACTTC; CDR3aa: CASSFTVGLQDEQYF
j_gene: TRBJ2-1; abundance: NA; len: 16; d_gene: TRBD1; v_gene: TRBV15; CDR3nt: TGTGCCACCAGCAGAGATCCGCGACAGGGTATAGATGAGCAGTTCTTC; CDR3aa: CATSRDPRQGIDEQFF
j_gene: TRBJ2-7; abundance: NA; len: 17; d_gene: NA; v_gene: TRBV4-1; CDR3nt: TGCGCCAGCAGCCGCCTCCAGGGTACCCTCGCCACTGCCGAGCAGTACTTC; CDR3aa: CASSRLQGTLATAEQYF
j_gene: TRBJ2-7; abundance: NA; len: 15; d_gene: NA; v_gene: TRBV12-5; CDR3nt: TGTGCTAGTGGTTTGGTACTGGGGTCGACTAACGAGCAGTACTTC; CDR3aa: CASGLVLGSTNEQYF
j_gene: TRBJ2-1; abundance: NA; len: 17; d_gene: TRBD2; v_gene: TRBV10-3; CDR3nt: TGTGCCATCAGTGCCGGAGCCCGGACTAGCGGGGATGGTGAGCAGTTCTTC; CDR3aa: CAISAGARTSGDGEQFF
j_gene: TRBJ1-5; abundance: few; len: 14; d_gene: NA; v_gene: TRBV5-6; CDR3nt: TGTGCCAGCAGCTTCAGGGTAAGCAATCAGCCCCAGCATTTT; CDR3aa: CASSFRVSNQPQHF
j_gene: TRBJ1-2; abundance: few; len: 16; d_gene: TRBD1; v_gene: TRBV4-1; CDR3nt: TGCGCCAGCAGCCAAGGCAGGGGGCAAGATTACTATGGCTACACCTTC; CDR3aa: CASSQGRGQDYYGYTF
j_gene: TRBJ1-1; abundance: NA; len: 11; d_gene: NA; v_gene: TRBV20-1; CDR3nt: TGCAGTGCTCGACGGACAGAAGAAGCTTTCTTT; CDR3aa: CSARRTEEAFF
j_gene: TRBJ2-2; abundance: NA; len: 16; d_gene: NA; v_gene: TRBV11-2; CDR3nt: TGTGCCAGCACCATGAATGGCAGGGTGAACACCGGGGAGCTGTTTTTT; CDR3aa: CASTMNGRVNTGELFF
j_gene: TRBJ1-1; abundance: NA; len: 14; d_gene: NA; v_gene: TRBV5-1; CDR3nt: TGCGCCAGCAGCTTATCCGAGGTCATCACTGAAGCTTTCTTT; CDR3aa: CASSLSEVITEAFF
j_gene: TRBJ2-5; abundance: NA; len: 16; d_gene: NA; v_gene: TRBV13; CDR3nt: TGTGCCAGCAGCCTCACATCAGGGGTGGGTATGGAGACCCAGTACTTC; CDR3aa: CASSLTSGVGMETQYF
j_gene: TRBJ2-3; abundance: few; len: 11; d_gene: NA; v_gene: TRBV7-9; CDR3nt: TGTTCCAGCAGCTTACCAAATACGCAGTATTTT; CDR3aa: CSSSLPNTQYF
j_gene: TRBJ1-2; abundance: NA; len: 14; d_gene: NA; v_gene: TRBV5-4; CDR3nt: TGTGCCAGCAGCCTGAGGGACACTCGCGGTGGCTACACCTTC; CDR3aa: CASSLRDTRGGYTF
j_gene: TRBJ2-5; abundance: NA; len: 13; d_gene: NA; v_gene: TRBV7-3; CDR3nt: TGTGCCAGCAGCCCCCGGGAAGAAGAGACCCAGTACTTC; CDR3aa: CASSPREEETQYF